The 27 T cell receptor beta chains presented below share a single source sample, sequenced in a study of patients and donors after allogeneic stem cell transplantation. TCRdb re-called the RT-PCR reads through MiXCR, storing one row per CDR3 protein. This table has approximately 20,000 distinct CDR3 sequences, around 5.3% appearing once. Sequencing was performed on blood, either unsorted or a sorted T cell fraction (not recorded which). The source of these receptors is a human donor who was either an allogeneic HSCT recipient or a stem cell or donor lymphocyte infusion donor (not recorded which). It is not recorded whose cells these are; they may come from a transplant donor.

There are many counts of this clonotype. V and J are TRBV7-9 and TRBJ1-1; 8 bases are a match to TRBD1. With V trimmed by 7 bases and J by 3 bases, 4 bases remained unmatched. Germline V lookup: CDR1 SEHNR, CDR2 FQNEAQ (reference sequence). The CDR3 has 13 amino acids. This chain's CDR3 is CASKPGQDTEAFF. CDR3 coding DNA: TGTGCCAGCAAGCCGGGACAGGACACTGAAGCTTTCTTT.

At least ten counts were recorded for this clonotype. The chain couples TRBV20-1 to TRBJ2-5, with TRBD1 identical over 7 bases. This CDR3 region has 14 residues. Germline V gene lookup returns CDR1 DFQATT and CDR2 SNEGSKA (reference sequence). V was clipped by 4 bases and J by 2 bases; unmatched bases: 7. The CDR3 bases are TGCAGTGCTACCCAGCCGGGACAGCAAGAGACCCAGTACTTC. This gives the protein CSATQPGQQETQYF.

This clonotype has ten or more counts. The gene calls are TRBV10-3 and TRBJ2-5; 8 bases map to TRBD2. Germline loops: CDR1 ENHRY, CDR2 SYGVKD. J lost 2 bases, V lost 10 bases, and 12 bases had no gene match. The CDR3 extends over 15 amino acids. The CDR3 bases are TGTGCCACCCTCCCCCAGGCGGGAGGACAAGAGACCCAGTACTTC. As protein: CATLPQAGGQETQYF.

This clonotype has at least ten counts. The V call is TRBV5-1, the J call TRBJ1-2, with 10 bases lining up with TRBD1. Per the germline V gene, CDR1 is SGHRS and CDR2 is YFSETQ. CDR3 length equals 13 residues. V was clipped by 4 bases and J by 3 bases; unmatched bases: 0. CDR3 region: CASSGQGDYGYTF. CDR3 coding DNA: TGCGCCAGCAGCGGACAGGGGGACTATGGCTACACCTTC.

Ten or more counts support this clonotype. The gene calls are TRBV28 and TRBJ2-7; 8 positions match TRBD1. Germline V gives CDR1 MDHEN, CDR2 SYDVKM. V lost 6 bases and J lost 2; bases outside the gene matches: 6. This CDR3 has 14 amino acids. The CDR3 nucleotides are TGTGCCAGCAGCCCCCCCAGGGGGCCCTACGAGCAGTACTTC. As protein: CASSPPRGPYEQYF.

This clonotype was observed a few times. The J gene is TRBJ2-1, the V gene TRBV5-8, with D tentatively TRBD1 (5 bases). Germline V gene data show CDR1 as SGHTS and CDR2 as YDEGEE. V shed 1 base and J shed 3 bases, with 11 bases lying between them. The CDR3 is 15 residues long. The CDR3 is CASSLRGGSYNEQFF. In DNA form, the CDR3 reads TGTGCCAGCAGCTTGAGGGGCGGAAGCTACAATGAGCAGTTCTTC.

In its sample, this clonotype was seen many times. This chain connects TRBV20-1 to TRBJ1-5; a possible D gene is TRBD1 (6 bases). The germline V gene has CDR1 DFQATT and CDR2 SNEGSKA (reference sequence). This CDR3 is 14 amino acids long. Trimming left V 1 base short and J 0 bases short, with 7 bases between. In nucleotides, the CDR3 is TGCAGTGCTAGAGGAGGGGGTAGCAATCAGCCCCAGCATTTT. Its translation is CSARGGGSNQPQHF.

This clonotype was counted many times. The V and J genes are TRBV12-5 and TRBJ1-1, with no clear D. There are 14 residues in the CDR3. The V end lost 6 bases, the J end lost 1 base, and 12 bases lay between the germline ends. The germline CDR1 and CDR2 sequences are LGHNT and FRNRAP. The CDR3 here is CASGRPDGNTEAFF. The DNA of the CDR3 is TGTGCTAGTGGCCGACCGGACGGGAACACTGAAGCTTTCTTT.

This clonotype was detected ten times or more. The genes are TRBV7-9 and TRBJ2-3, with TRBD2 matching over 7 bases. Unmatched junction bases numbered 4, after V lost 6 bases and J lost 1 base. The CDR3 length is 14 residues. Germline V CDR1 and CDR2: SEHNR, FQNEAQ (reference sequence). The CDR3 DNA reads as TGTGCCAGCAGATTGGGGGGGGGCACAGATACGCAGTATTTT. This encodes CASRLGGGTDTQYF.

The sample holds many counts of this clonotype. The chain links TRBV11-3 to TRBJ2-2; either TRBD1 or TRBD2 may supply D (5 bases each). V was shortened by 1 base and J by 7 bases, with 13 bases between the two germline ends. Germline V CDR1 and CDR2: SGHNT, YENEEA. This CDR3 is built from 15 residues. CDR3 sequence (DNA): TGTGCCAGCAGCTTAGGCATTGGGGACGGCGGGGAGCTGTTTTTT. Its protein product is CASSLGIGDGGELFF.

This clonotype has only a few counts. This chain joins TRBV7-8 and TRBJ1-6, with a weak D call TRBD1 (6 bases). Per the germline V gene, CDR1 is SGHVS and CDR2 is FQNEAQ. The V and J ends lost 3 bases and 13 bases respectively, with 22 bases between them. The CDR3 spans 16 residues. Here the CDR3 DNA reads TGTGCCAGCAGCTTGAGGACAGACCCTGCCTTAGGGCCCCTCCACTTT. Protein: CASSLRTDPALGPLHF.

The J gene is TRBJ1-2, the V gene TRBV29-1; tentatively, D is TRBD1 (6 bases). V was cut by 4 bases and J by 3 bases, with 15 bases left in between. Germline values: CDR1 SQVTM, CDR2 ANQGSEA. This CDR3 is built from 14 residues. CDR3 DNA sequence: TGCAGCGTTGTAGTGGGGGCGCATCACTATGGCTACACCTTC. It specifies CSVVVGAHHYGYTF.

This clonotype showed up many times. CDR3 sequence (DNA): TGTGCCAGCAGCCAAGAACTAGCGGGGCCTGCCTACGAGCAGTACTTC. Its protein product is CASSQELAGPAYEQYF. The chain recombines TRBV4-2 with TRBJ2-7, with 10 bases matching TRBD2. The length of the CDR3 is 16 residues. The V and J ends lost 0 bases and 2 bases, in that order; junction bases with no gene match: 4. Germline V gives CDR1 LGHNA, CDR2 YNFKEQ.

This chain connects TRBV15 to TRBJ2-1; 11 bases are shared with TRBD1. Germline V gives CDR1 LNHNV, CDR2 YYDKDF (reference sequence). V lost 3 bases, J lost 8 bases, and 3 bases stayed unmatched. The CDR3 has 14 residues. The DNA for the CDR3 is TGTGCCACCAGCAGTAGGGACAGGGGGTATGAGCAGTTCTTC. It yields the protein CATSSRDRGYEQFF. Looking up the rest from reference TRBV15 and TRBJ2-1 gives the full variable domain: DAMVIQNPRYQVTQFGKPVTLSCSQTLNHNVMYWYQQKSSQAPKLLFHYYDKDFNNEADTPDNFQSRRPNTSFCFLDIRSPGLGDTAMYLCATSSRDRGYEQFFGPGTRLTVL.

Many counts were recorded for this clonotype. The V call is TRBV11-2, the J call TRBJ2-7, with TRBD2 as a possible D gene (6 bases). The CDR3 runs 14 residues. From germline, CDR1 is SGHAT and CDR2 FQNNGV. Trimming pared 5 bases from V and 2 bases from J, leaving 13 bases between. The CDR3 region is CASSPGGVAYEQYF. Written as DNA, the CDR3 is TGTGCCAGCAGCCCCGGAGGGGTGGCCTACGAGCAGTACTTC.

The genes are TRBV28 and TRBJ1-4; TRBD1 is a possible D gene (5 bases). The germline gives CDR1 MDHEN, CDR2 SYDVKM. This CDR3 contains 13 residues. V was pared by 8 bases and J by 3 bases, with 10 bases between. This chain's CDR3 is CASQGTANEKLFF. The DNA of the CDR3 is TGTGCCAGCCAGGGTACGGCTAATGAAAAACTGTTTTTT.

This clonotype was seen repeatedly, ten times or more. The chain joins TRBV18 to TRBJ1-5, with a weak D call TRBD1 (6 bases). Germline loops: CDR1 KGHSH, CDR2 LQKENI. The CDR3 spans 19 residues. With 5 bases removed from V and 3 bases from J, the gap between germline ends came to 26 bases. CDR3 loop: CASSSIRLRPGDYNQPQHF. CDR3 DNA sequence: TGTGCCAGCTCATCAATTCGACTCCGTCCAGGGGACTACAATCAGCCCCAGCATTTT.

This clonotype was seen many times. The CDR3 protein is CASKGTAGMRGEAFF. The DNA of the CDR3 is TGCGCCAGCAAAGGAACTGCAGGCATGAGGGGTGAAGCTTTCTTT. The chain carries TRBV5-1 and TRBJ1-1; D might be TRBD1 (5 bases). The CDR3 extends over 15 amino acids. CDR1 and CDR2 from the germline V gene are SGHRS and YFSETQ. The V gene lost 6 bases and the J gene lost 7 bases, with 22 bases spanning the gap.

This clonotype was seen many times. V is TRBV28 and J is TRBJ1-5; D perhaps matches TRBD1 (6 bases). Trimming left V 5 bases short and J 4 bases short, with 21 bases between. The germline gives CDR1 MDHEN, CDR2 SYDVKM. The CDR3 runs 17 residues. CDR3 protein: CASSPTGKCMWNQPQHF. The CDR3 bases are TGTGCCAGCAGTCCCACAGGGAAATGTATGTGGAATCAGCCCCAGCATTTT.

This clonotype occurred a few times. This chain links TRBV5-8 with TRBJ1-2; tentative D call: TRBD1 (5 bases). This CDR3 region has 13 residues. V lost 4 bases and J lost 7, with 14 bases in between. CDR1 and CDR2 from the germline V gene are SGHTS and YDEGEE. This chain's CDR3 is CASSRVQGLGYTF. The CDR3, as DNA: TGTGCCAGCAGCCGAGTCCAGGGTCTTGGCTACACCTTC.

This clonotype appeared many times. This chain joins TRBV5-1 and TRBJ2-6; unclear D gene. The germline CDR1 and CDR2 sequences are SGHRS and YFSETQ. V was pared by 1 base and J by 2 bases, with 7 bases between. The CDR3 has 15 amino acids. CDR3: CASSLKLAGANVLTF. The DNA for the CDR3 is TGCGCCAGCAGCTTGAAGCTGGCTGGGGCCAACGTCCTGACTTTC.

The V call is TRBV25-1, the J call TRBJ2-7; the D is unclear. Germline values: CDR1 MGHDK, CDR2 SYGVNS. V dropped 2 bases and J dropped 12 bases, with 11 bases sitting between them. The CDR3 has 11 amino acids. The chain's CDR3 is CASSEEGPGYF. Here the CDR3 DNA reads TGTGCCAGCAGTGAAGAAGGACCGGGGTACTTC.

This clonotype was found many times. The rearrangement uses TRBV20-1 and TRBJ1-1, with D hard to call. V was clipped by 0 bases and J by 7 bases, with 15 bases between them. The germline gives CDR1 DFQATT, CDR2 SNEGSKA (reference sequence). The CDR3 covers 14 residues. The CDR3 sequence: CSARDQVGSGEAFF. In DNA form, the CDR3 reads TGCAGTGCTAGAGATCAGGTGGGGAGTGGTGAAGCTTTCTTT.

This clonotype showed up many times. The chain couples TRBV5-5 to TRBJ1-5, with D possibly matching TRBD1 (6 bases). The CDR3 is 15 residues long. Per the germline V gene, CDR1 is SGHKS and CDR2 is YYEKEE (reference sequence). Between the trimmed V and J ends, which lost 1 base and 4 bases, there was a span of 12 bases. In DNA form, the CDR3 reads TGTGCCAGCAGCTTGTGGACAGATCGAAATCAGCCCCAGCATTTT. This sequence encodes CASSLWTDRNQPQHF.

This clonotype has a handful of counts. The CDR3 bases are TGTGCCTGGATCCAGGATACCTCAGGTGAAGCTTTCTTT. It codes for CAWIQDTSGEAFF. V usage is TRBV30 and J usage is TRBJ1-1; D is unresolved. The germline V gene encodes CDR1 GTSNPN and CDR2 SVGIG (reference sequence). CDR3 length: 13 amino acids. Between the trimmed V and J ends, which lost 4 bases and 7 bases, there was a span of 16 bases.

This clonotype showed up many times. The J gene is TRBJ2-1, the V gene TRBV24-1; the match to TRBD2 covers 13 bases. V dropped 6 bases and J dropped 0; count of bases not matched to a gene: 1. CDR3 length: 16 residues. Germline CDR1 KGHDR, CDR2 SFDVKD. The DNA for the CDR3 is TGTGCCACCAGTCGGACTAGCGGGAGCTCCTACAATGAGCAGTTCTTC. This translates into CATSRTSGSSYNEQFF.

This clonotype was found many times. The V and J genes are TRBV10-3 and TRBJ2-5, with D perhaps TRBD2 (6 bases). From germline, CDR1 is ENHRY and CDR2 SYGVKD. The CDR3 consists of 15 residues. Trimming took 3 bases from V and 5 from J, leaving 16 bases between them. The CDR3 protein is CAISETRGSGETQYF. CDR3 nucleotide sequence: TGTGCCATCAGTGAAACTCGGGGGTCGGGGGAGACCCAGTACTTC.